These T cell receptor beta chains were read from a single sample in a study of control samples from healthy donors and cancer patients. Repertoires were generated with immunoSEQ multiplex PCR, while TCRdb's copy carries only in-frame clones and drops some. The sample has fewer than 85,000 clones, 91% seen once. Sequencing input: blood. The receptors derive from a man aged 25 to 45 in good health. Each CDR3 is given with its conserved first and last residue. The D gene is left open where the match is weak. The size entry is marked missing in some rows and otherwise reads once, few, many or a size class.

length,J,size,V,D,DNA,CDR3
14,TRBJ2-5,-,TRBV6-4,TRBD1,TGTGCCAGGGGACAGGGAGAGTTCCAAGAGACCCAGTACTTC,CARGQGEFQETQYF
16,TRBJ2-7,-,TRBV7-2,-,TGTGCCAGCAGCTTAGACGGGGGAGGTCGGCCTTACGAGCAGTACTTC,CASSLDGGGRPYEQYF
14,TRBJ1-1,-,TRBV9,-,TGTGCCAGCAGCGCCGATCCAAGGAACACTGAAGCTTTCTTT,CASSADPRNTEAFF
14,TRBJ1-2,-,TRBV6-5,TRBD1,TGTGCCAGCAGGACAGGGGTAGCTAACTATGGCTACACCTTC,CASRTGVANYGYTF
14,TRBJ2-7,-,TRBV2,-,TGTGCCAGCAGAGCCGGGGGAAGCTCCTACGAGCAGTACTTC,CASRAGGSSYEQYF
15,TRBJ1-4,once,TRBV28,TRBD1,TGTGCCAGCAGTTTACCAGGGACAGGGCCCTGGAGAATGTTTTTT,CASSLPGTGPWRMFF
15,TRBJ1-5,-,TRBV19,-,TGTGCCAGTGGCTTCGGGGTGAATTCCAATCAGCCCCAGCATTTT,CASGFGVNSNQPQHF
16,TRBJ1-1,-,TRBV2,TRBD1,TGTGCCAGCAGGGACAGGGGGCTCTCATGGAACACTGAAGCTTTCTTT,CASRDRGLSWNTEAFF
13,TRBJ2-5,-,TRBV6-6,-,TGTGCCAGCAGCACCCACCCGGGTGAGACCCAGTACTTC,CASSTHPGETQYF
15,TRBJ2-1,-,TRBV7-9,TRBD2,TGTGCCAGCAGACGGACTAGCGGGAGGGTCCATGAGCAGTTCTTC,CASRRTSGRVHEQFF
14,TRBJ2-3,-,TRBV4-3,-,TGCGCCAGCAGCCAAGGGTCGGGCACAGATACGCAGTATTTT,CASSQGSGTDTQYF
14,TRBJ1-2,few,TRBV15,-,TGTGCCACCAGCCCTCAGGGAGGGTGGTATGGCTACACCTTC,CATSPQGGWYGYTF
14,TRBJ2-7,once,TRBV30,-,TGTGCCTGGAGTGTACGTTCCAACAGCTACGAGCAGTACTTC,CAWSVRSNSYEQYF
17,TRBJ2-7,-,TRBV6-2/TRBV6-3,-,TGTGCCAGCAGTTACACCCTAGTGGGGGGTGTTAGACACGAGCAGTACTTC,CASSYTLVGGVRHEQYF
15,TRBJ1-4,-,TRBV15,TRBD1,TGTGCCACCAGCAGAGAAACCAGGGGGGGCGAAAAACTGTTTTTT,CATSRETRGGEKLFF
14,TRBJ1-4,-,TRBV3-1/TRBV3-2,-,TGTGCCAGCAGCTTACGGGACGGTAATGAAAAACTGTTTTTT,CASSLRDGNEKLFF
21,TRBJ2-5,-,TRBV14,-,TGTGCCAGCAGCCAAGAAGCGGGTGGGCGCGGGCATGTACCAACCCAAGAGACCCAGTACTTC,CASSQEAGGRGHVPTQETQYF
14,TRBJ1-2,-,TRBV28,-,TGTGCCACCTCGGCAGCCAAGGGCTACTATGGCTACACCTTC,CATSAAKGYYGYTF
14,TRBJ1-1,-,TRBV29-1,-,TGCAGCGTTGAAGACGGGTTAGGGGCAGAGAAAGCTTTCTTT,CSVEDGLGAEKAFF
15,TRBJ1-5,-,TRBV5-4,TRBD1,TGTGCCAGCAGCCCCGGGACAGGGGCCGGACAGCCCCAGCATTTT,CASSPGTGAGQPQHF
17,TRBJ2-7,-,TRBV4-2,TRBD1,TGTGCCAGCAGCCAAGATCGTCATGGGAACAGGGGCTACGAGCAGTACTTC,CASSQDRHGNRGYEQYF
15,TRBJ2-3,-,TRBV7-9,-,TGTGCCAGCAGCTGGGAGGTGGGACAGACAGATACGCAGTATTTT,CASSWEVGQTDTQYF
13,TRBJ1-2,once,TRBV3-1/TRBV3-2,-,TGTGCCAGCAACCCACTCGGATCTCATGGCTACACCTTC,CASNPLGSHGYTF
18,TRBJ2-5,-,TRBV18,TRBD2,TGTGCCAGCTCACGCGGACTAGCGGGGGGGTCAAACCAAGAGACCCAGTACTTC,CASSRGLAGGSNQETQYF
12,TRBJ2-7,few,TRBV5-8,-,TGTGCCAGCAGCGCGAGTCTCTACGAGCAGTACTTC,CASSASLYEQYF
14,TRBJ1-4,once,TRBV3-1/TRBV3-2,-,TGTGCCAGCAGCCGGTCCCCAACTAATGAAAAACTGTTTTTT,CASSRSPTNEKLFF
14,TRBJ1-5,-,TRBV6-5,TRBD1,TGTGCCAGCATTTTACAGGGGGCGGCTCAGCCCCAGCATTTT,CASILQGAAQPQHF
13,TRBJ1-5,-,TRBV7-9,-,TGTGCCAGCAGCTTGGGGGTATACCAGCCCCAGCATTTT,CASSLGVYQPQHF
15,TRBJ2-3,-,TRBV30,-,TGTGCCTGGAGTGTAAAGGGGCCATACACAGATACGCAGTATTTT,CAWSVKGPYTDTQYF
15,TRBJ1-5,once,TRBV2,TRBD1,TGTGCCAGCAGAGCCGGGACAGGGGGCGATCAGCCCCAGCATTTT,CASRAGTGGDQPQHF
14,TRBJ1-5,-,TRBV5-4,-,TGTGCCAGCAGCTTATCGGGTAGCAATCAGCCCCAGCATTTT,CASSLSGSNQPQHF
14,TRBJ2-7,-,TRBV18,-,TGTGCCAGCTCACAATCGACAGGCATCTACGAGCAGTACTTC,CASSQSTGIYEQYF
14,TRBJ1-2,-,TRBV6-6,-,TGTGCCAGCAGTTACTCTCTGCAAGACTATGGCTACACCTTC,CASSYSLQDYGYTF
14,TRBJ1-5,-,TRBV19,-,TGTGCCACCACGGACGGAAATAGCAATCAGCCCCAGCATTTT,CATTDGNSNQPQHF